Listed below are T cell receptor beta chains from one sample, sequenced in a study of beta chain features in type 1 diabetes. TCRdb's table, derived via immunoSEQ multiplex PCR, lists solely in-frame clones and lacks some. The sample has roughly 150,000 clones; 7% to 9% are singletons. The sample consisted of central memory CD4+ T cells from blood. The receptors were sampled from a man aged 18-30 years with type 1 diabetes. Both conserved end residues are part of each CDR3. A D gene is named only where the DNA matches it firmly. Rows give clone size only sometimes, using once, few, many, or a class for an expanded clone.

D gene,J gene,clone size,V gene,CDR3 protein,CDR3 DNA
-,TRBJ2-3,-,TRBV5-1,CASRGGFRTDTQYF,TGCGCCAGCAGGGGGGGTTTCCGCACAGATACGCAGTATTTT
-,TRBJ1-5,-,TRBV11-2,CASFLVVYSNQPQHF,TGTGCCAGTTTCCTGGTGGTCTATAGCAATCAGCCCCAGCATTTT
-,TRBJ2-7,-,TRBV11-2,CASSFSGSYEQYF,TGTGCCAGCAGCTTTAGCGGTTCCTACGAGCAGTACTTC
-,TRBJ2-7,-,TRBV20-1,CSARVSAEQYF,TGCAGTGCTAGAGTCAGTGCAGAGCAGTACTTC
TRBD1,TRBJ1-6,once,TRBV7-2,CASSLGGTGFNSPLHF,TGTGCCAGCAGCTTAGGGGGGACAGGGTTTAATTCACCCCTCCACTTT
TRBD2,TRBJ2-7,-,TRBV4-3,CASSQYGGGAYEQYF,TGCGCCAGCAGCCAATACGGCGGGGGGGCCTACGAGCAGTACTTC
TRBD1,TRBJ2-7,few,TRBV5-1,CASSSTGGLYEQYF,TGCGCCAGCAGCTCGACAGGGGGTCTATACGAGCAGTACTTC
-,TRBJ1-5,few,TRBV13,CASSSWGQPQHF,TGTGCCAGCAGCTCCTGGGGCCAGCCCCAGCATTTT
TRBD1,TRBJ1-5,many,TRBV18,CASSPLGTDGQPQHF,TGTGCCAGCTCACCGCTCGGGACAGACGGGCAGCCCCAGCATTTT
-,TRBJ1-3,-,TRBV7-9,CASSTDRGNTIYF,TGTGCCAGCAGCACGGACAGAGGAAACACCATATATTTT
TRBD1,TRBJ2-7,-,TRBV11-2,CASSIRDRGHEQYF,TGTGCCAGCAGCATCCGGGACAGGGGCCACGAGCAGTACTTC
-,TRBJ1-1,-,TRBV5-6,CASSLTPNTEAFF,TGTGCCAGCAGCTTGACACCAAACACTGAAGCTTTCTTT
TRBD1,TRBJ1-1,few,TRBV7-9,CASSPRSGTGGSTEAFF,TGTGCCAGCAGTCCTAGGTCCGGGACAGGGGGGAGCACTGAAGCTTTCTTT
TRBD1,TRBJ2-3,-,TRBV25-1,CASSDAGTGRTDTQYF,TGTGCCAGCAGTGACGCCGGGACAGGGCGCACAGATACGCAGTATTTT
-,TRBJ2-3,few,TRBV14,CASSQAVTQYF,TGTGCCAGCAGCCAAGCAGTTACGCAGTATTTT
TRBD1,TRBJ1-1,-,TRBV19,CASSYTGAWGTEAFF,TGTGCCAGTAGTTACACAGGGGCTTGGGGCACTGAAGCTTTCTTT
TRBD1,TRBJ2-7,few,TRBV6-5,CASSYSRGQDYEQYF,TGTGCCAGCAGTTACTCGAGGGGACAGGACTACGAGCAGTACTTC
TRBD1,TRBJ2-2,few,TRBV7-7,CASSWTGVGTGELFF,TGTGCCAGCAGCTGGACAGGAGTCGGCACCGGGGAGCTGTTTTTT
-,TRBJ2-3,-,TRBV28,CASSFMVWASTDTQYF,TGTGCCAGCAGCTTTATGGTCTGGGCCAGCACAGATACGCAGTATTTT
-,TRBJ2-5,few,TRBV11-3,CASSLGGGQETQYF,TGTGCCAGCAGCTTAGGAGGGGGACAAGAGACCCAGTACTTC
TRBD2,TRBJ2-3,-,TRBV5-1,CASSSTTGTSGRTDTQYF,TGCGCCAGCAGCTCTACCACCGGGACTAGCGGCCGCACAGATACGCAGTATTTT
TRBD1,TRBJ2-2,-,TRBV7-2,CASSSSQGRSTGELFF,TGTGCCAGCAGCTCATCACAGGGGCGATCCACCGGGGAGCTGTTTTTT
-,TRBJ2-3,few,TRBV7-2,CASSSGVTDTQYF,TGTGCCAGCAGTTCGGGGGTCACAGATACGCAGTATTTT
-,TRBJ1-2,-,TRBV18,CASSPRDKNYGYTF,TGTGCCAGCTCACCACGAGATAAAAACTATGGCTACACCTTC
TRBD1,TRBJ2-3,-,TRBV27,CASSQGVTSTDTQYF,TGTGCCAGCAGTCAGGGGGTTACTAGCACAGATACGCAGTATTTT
-,TRBJ1-2,few,TRBV2,CASSEAWGANYGYTF,TGTGCCAGCAGTGAAGCGTGGGGAGCTAACTATGGCTACACCTTC
-,TRBJ2-2,few,TRBV5-1,CASSLVGRTGELFF,TGCGCCAGCAGCTTGGTTGGTAGAACCGGGGAGCTGTTTTTT
TRBD2,TRBJ2-1,-,TRBV30,CAWSGPGTSGYNEQFF,TGTGCCTGGAGTGGACCCGGGACTAGCGGGTACAATGAGCAGTTCTTC
TRBD2,TRBJ2-5,-,TRBV25-1,CASSDRSSGGPQETQYF,TGTGCCAGCAGTGATCGATCGAGCGGGGGGCCCCAAGAGACCCAGTACTTC
TRBD2,TRBJ2-3,-,TRBV7-9,CASSLARTSATQYF,TGTGCCAGCAGCTTAGCGCGGACTAGCGCTACGCAGTATTTT
-,TRBJ2-7,-,TRBV28,CASRPGLGGGEQYF,TGTGCCAGCAGACCAGGACTAGGGGGAGGCGAGCAGTACTTC
TRBD1,TRBJ1-2,few,TRBV7-9,CASSGQGNYGYTF,TGTGCCAGCAGCGGACAGGGGAACTATGGCTACACCTTC
-,TRBJ1-6,few,TRBV5-4,CASSLGAPKGNSPLHF,TGTGCCAGCAGCTTAGGGGCACCTAAGGGTAATTCACCCCTCCACTTT
-,TRBJ2-4,-,TRBV28,CASSFDPEVKNIQYF,TGTGCCAGCAGTTTTGATCCCGAGGTCAAAAACATTCAGTACTTC
-,TRBJ1-5,-,TRBV18,CASSQGISNQPQHF,TGTGCCAGCTCACAGGGGATTAGCAATCAGCCCCAGCATTTT
-,TRBJ2-1,few,TRBV5-1,CASSVQGNEQFF,TGCGCCAGCAGCGTTCAGGGGAATGAGCAGTTCTTC
TRBD2,TRBJ2-1,few,TRBV5-1,CASSMASGINEQFF,TGCGCCAGCAGCATGGCTAGCGGGATTAATGAGCAGTTCTTC
-,TRBJ2-3,-,TRBV5-1,CASRQAYTDTQYF,TGCGCCAGCAGGCAGGCTTACACAGATACGCAGTATTTT
-,TRBJ2-3,-,TRBV5-1,CASNLGLLFPDTQYF,TGCGCCAGCAATTTGGGGCTTCTATTCCCAGATACGCAGTATTTT
-,TRBJ1-1,-,TRBV10-3,CAISERWGRNTEAFF,TGTGCCATCAGTGAGCGCTGGGGCAGAAACACTGAAGCTTTCTTT
TRBD2,TRBJ2-1,-,TRBV11-2,CASSLDLAGGRSYNEQFF,TGTGCCAGCAGCTTAGATCTAGCGGGGGGCCGCTCCTACAATGAGCAGTTCTTC
-,TRBJ2-1,few,TRBV29-1,CSVGGAVNNEQFF,TGCAGCGTTGGCGGTGCAGTCAACAATGAGCAGTTCTTC
-,TRBJ2-5,few,TRBV5-5,CASSLDPYGETQYF,TGTGCCAGCAGCTTGGATCCATACGGGGAGACCCAGTACTTC
-,TRBJ2-5,-,TRBV2,CASSLDSFQETQYF,TGTGCCAGCAGTCTAGATTCCTTTCAAGAGACCCAGTACTTC
-,TRBJ1-1,-,TRBV18,CASSPPSRRNTEAFF,TGTGCCAGCTCACCACCATCTCGGAGGAACACTGAAGCTTTCTTT
TRBD2,TRBJ2-5,few,TRBV18,CASSRSGTSGRGQETQYF,TGTGCCAGCTCACGGTCCGGGACTAGCGGGAGAGGCCAAGAGACCCAGTACTTC
-,TRBJ1-3,few,TRBV18,CASSAEAGSGNTIYF,TGTGCCAGCTCAGCCGAGGCGGGTTCTGGAAACACCATATATTTT
TRBD2,TRBJ2-3,few,TRBV30,CAWMNSGGTDTQYF,TGTGCCTGGATGAATAGCGGGGGAACAGATACGCAGTATTTT